This TCR beta chain was retrieved from a study of beta chain features in type 1 diabetes. General study points: Patients showed naive, central memory and Treg TCRB repertoires that appeared more similar than those of healthy donors.

There are a few counts of this clone. Its matching antigen is unknown. The V end was cut by 3 bases, the J end by 2 bases, with 7 bases between. CDR3 length: 13 residues. Germline loops: CDR1 KGHSH, CDR2 LQKENI. Isolated RNA was reverse transcribed in full, so expressed TCRB transcripts were sequenced. Profiled with immunoSEQ multiplex PCR; TCRdb holds only in-frame clones, not every one. The table has approximately 160,000 clones, approximately 8.1% seen once. The chain carries TRBV18 and TRBJ1-2; maybe TRBD1 (6 bases). Sequences were obtained from central memory CD4+ T cells from blood. This receptor was obtained from a man in his late teens or twenties in good health. The DNA for the CDR3 is TGTGCCAGCTCACCTACAGGGAACTATGGCTACACCTTC. Translated, it gives CASSPTGNYGYTF.